The entry below describes one T cell receptor beta chain. Antigen specificity is unknown. Every subset's genomic DNA went evenly onto several immunoSEQ plates. Sequencing was performed with immunoSEQ multiplex PCR; in TCRdb, only in-frame clones are kept and a portion is missing. The profile shows about 1.1 million clones, approximately 78% of them singletons. The data were taken from a study of shared clonotypes between healthy human individuals. Study observations and caveats: In having few donors, the study represented limited genetic and exposure-history diversity.

Looked up from germline, CDR1 is SGHNT and CDR2 is YYREEE (reference sequence). The CDR3 loop spans 13 amino acids. V was pared by 4 bases and J by 8 bases, with 6 bases of the junction left unmatched. The sequence was collected from a man between 18 and 29 years old in good health. Some clones in this sample may be carry-over from other donors' samples. Sequenced material: memory CD4+ T cells from PBMCs. Specified subset: CD45RA-negative fraction. The rearrangement joins TRBV5-4 to TRBJ1-1; 9 nucleotides line up with TRBD1. Here the CDR3 reads CASSRGTGTEAFF. DNA of the CDR3: TGTGCCAGCAGCCGGGGGACAGGGACAGAAGCTTTCTTT.